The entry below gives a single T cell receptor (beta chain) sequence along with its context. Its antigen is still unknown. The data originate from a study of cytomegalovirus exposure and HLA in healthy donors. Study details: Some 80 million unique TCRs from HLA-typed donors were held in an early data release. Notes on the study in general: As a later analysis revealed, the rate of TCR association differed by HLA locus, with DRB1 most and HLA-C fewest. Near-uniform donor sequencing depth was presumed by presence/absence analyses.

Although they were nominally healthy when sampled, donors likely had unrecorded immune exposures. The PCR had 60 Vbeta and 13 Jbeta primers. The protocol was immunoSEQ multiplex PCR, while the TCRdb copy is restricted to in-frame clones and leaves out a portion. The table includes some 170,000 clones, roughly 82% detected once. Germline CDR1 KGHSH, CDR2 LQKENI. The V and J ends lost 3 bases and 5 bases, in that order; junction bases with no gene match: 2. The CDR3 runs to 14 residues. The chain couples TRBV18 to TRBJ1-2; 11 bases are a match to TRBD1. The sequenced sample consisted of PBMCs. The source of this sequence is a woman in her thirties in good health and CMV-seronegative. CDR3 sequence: CASSPRDRGYGYTF. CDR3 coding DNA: TGTGCCAGCTCACCCCGGGACAGGGGGTATGGCTACACCTTC.